Detailed here is one T cell receptor beta chain. What it recognizes is unknown. These data come from a study of shared clonotypes between healthy human individuals. At the level of the study: A donor's plate count was three for CD4 naive and three for CD4 memory; CD8 naive had two and CD8 memory one.

Some clones are missing from TCRdb's copy, which holds only in-frame ones; the method was immunoSEQ multiplex PCR. The sample shows about 2.2 million clones, 93% of them seen only once. Whole-study results and caveats: The donor pool, a small one, limited the genetic and exposure-history diversity represented. Larger estimated richness was generally recorded for naive subsets relative to memory subsets.

Trimming at V came to 2 bases and at J to 7 bases, leaving 6 bases not matched to a gene. The CDR3 is made up of 15 amino acids. Germline V gene sequence: CDR1 MNHEY, CDR2 SVGAGI. The naive CD8 fraction comprised CD45RO-negative cells positively selected for CCR7 and excluded terminally differentiated effector memory CD45RA+ cells. The donors, healthy adults who were HIV-negative, had experienced no recent acute infections or vaccinations. The material sequenced was naive CD8+ T cells from PBMCs. The J gene is TRBJ2-1, the V gene TRBV6-5; 9 bases are a match to TRBD2. The clonotype was recovered from a man aged 18 to 29 in good health. Some clones in this sample may be carry-over from other donors' samples. CDR3 in DNA: TGTGCCAGCAGTTACCCTACTCTAGCGGGAAATGAGCAGTTCTTC. Translation gives CASSYPTLAGNEQFF.